This T cell receptor (beta chain) was identified in a study of blood T cells in healthy people across ages. Study details: Template-switching capture recovered about one barcoded beta molecule per two T cells.

The study's findings and limits: Diversity figures based on one million T cells were deemed too low.

Together with a sample-barcoded 5' primer, a J-beta primer mix was included in a second PCR lasting about 6 to 11 cycles. TCRdb re-called the 5' RACE reads through MiXCR, storing one row per CDR3 protein. The table includes hundreds of thousands of distinct CDR3 sequences, about 28% detected once. Worth noting for this clonotype: Its target is not known.

These records were also assigned to another study, of T cells of mothers and their children. According to that study: Five to seven children and their three healthy Caucasian mothers were the donors. There was no detection of any persistent microchimeric T cell clones.

The sample taken for sequencing was blood. The sequence came from a boy aged 2 to 9 in good health.

For the CDR3, the DNA is TGTGCCAGCAGCTCCCTGGGGGCATCACCCCTCCACTTT. Protein sequence: CASSSLGASPLHF. The chain couples TRBV7-9 to TRBJ1-6; TRBD1 is a possible D gene (6 bases). V was trimmed by 4 bases and J by 10 bases, leaving 11 bases between them. The CDR3 extends over 13 amino acids. Germline assignment: CDR1 SEHNR and CDR2 FQNEAQ (reference sequence).